This T cell receptor beta chain was sequenced during a study of PD-1 blockade in classical Hodgkin lymphoma. Study conclusions and caveats: Reported baseline diversity: healthy donors highest, relapsed/refractory patients lowest.

Stated time point: newly diagnosed, previously untreated cHL patient sample. Comparison samples consisted of PBMCs from newly diagnosed, untreated classical Hodgkin lymphoma. Sequenced by immunoSEQ multiplex PCR; TCRdb stores in-frame clones only, minus some. The sample records tens of thousands of clones, about 94% being singletons. Deletions cut 4 bases from V and 0 bases from J, with 13 bases between. Per the germline V gene, CDR1 is SNHLY and CDR2 is FYNNEI. The CDR3 length is 16 residues. A word on this clone: Its specificity is unknown.

V gene TRBV2 combines with J gene TRBJ1-3; a possible D gene is TRBD1 (5 bases). The material sequenced was peripheral blood mononuclear cells (PBMCs). This clonotype was sampled from a human donor with classical Hodgkin lymphoma. This CDR3 is CASSAAPRVSGNTIYF. CDR3 sequence (DNA): TGTGCCAGCAGTGCGGCCCCCAGGGTCTCTGGAAACACCATATATTTT.